This T cell receptor (beta chain) was found in a study of T cell repertoires in cytomegalovirus infection. Across the study: Based on public TCR beta signatures, there were indications of CMV infection and of a matching HLA type. Study observations and caveats: Totalled public TCR beta family frequency picked out people who carried CMV plus the relevant HLA. Within the response measured ex vivo, HLA-C-restricted CMV-specific TCR beta clonotypes were dominant.

The length of the CDR3 is 13 residues. The V end lost 5 bases, the J end lost 2 bases, and 9 bases lay between the germline ends. Germline CDR1 is SGHVT and CDR2 is SQSDAQ. TCRdb reprocessed the reads via MiXCR and lists one record per CDR3 protein. This sample has 100,000 to 150,000 distinct CDR3 sequences; more than 30% occur once, and the top ten carry 58%. This clonotype was recorded at least ten times. Antigen unknown. The receptor was isolated from a human donor in good health (CMV status not recorded). Some clones in this sample may be carry-over from other donors' samples. The chain combines TRBV7-4 with TRBJ2-5; unclear D gene. The material sequenced was CD8+ T cells from cultured PBMCs, taken from culture after CMV antigen stimulation. CDR3 coding DNA: TGTGCCAGCAGCCACGACACACAAGAGACCCAGTACTTC. Translating it yields CASSHDTQETQYF.